The 10 T cell receptor beta chains below come from one sample, sequenced in a study of T cell responses to AZD1222 COVID-19 vaccine. TCRdb's copy holds only in-frame clones and misses some; the assay was immunoSEQ multiplex PCR. The sample shows 130,000 or so clones, approximately 85% of them seen only once. The sample in question was peripheral blood, obtained 28 days after the second dose of the MenACWY control vaccine. Receptors were obtained from an adult who received the MenACWY meningococcal vaccine as a control.

The chain has TRBV18 and TRBJ2-1; 8 nucleotides agree with TRBD1. Losses at the gene ends were 2 bases for V and 1 base for J; bases not matched to a gene: 10. The CDR3 is 18 amino acids. CDR1 and CDR2 from the germline V gene are KGHSH and LQKENI. The CDR3 loop reads CASSPLMGGQGSYNEQFF. Written as DNA, the CDR3 is TGTGCCAGCTCACCATTGATGGGTGGACAGGGTTCCTACAATGAGCAGTTCTTC.

This sequence joins TRBV19 and TRBJ1-5, with no clear D. Deletions cut 7 bases from V and 3 bases from J, with 16 bases between. The length of the CDR3 is 15 residues. Germline CDR1 and CDR2: LNHDA and SQIVND (reference sequence). The CDR3 sequence is CASTTDDLSNQPQHF. The CDR3, as DNA: TGTGCCAGTACTACGGATGACCTTTCCAATCAGCCCCAGCATTTT.

This chain connects TRBV9 to TRBJ2-7, with D uncertain. V lost 4 bases and J 4 bases, leaving 15 bases between the germline ends. The CDR3 length is 14 residues. CDR1 and CDR2 (germline): SGDLS, YYNGEE. The CDR3 DNA follows: TGTGCCAGCAGCCCCACTACTCAACAGTACGAGCAGTACTTC. The encoded protein is CASSPTTQQYEQYF.

The V call is TRBV16, the J call TRBJ1-5; TRBD1 aligns across 11 bases. This CDR3 comprises 18 residues. Germline trimming cut 1 base from V and 2 bases from J; bases unmatched to any gene: 7. Germline CDR1 KGHSY, CDR2 FQNENV. Here the CDR3 reads CASSQYGQGARGNQPQHF. The CDR3 DNA reads TGTGCCAGCAGCCAATATGGACAGGGGGCGAGGGGCAATCAGCCCCAGCATTTT.

The chain combines TRBV5-5 with TRBJ2-2; perhaps TRBD2 as D (6 bases). V lost 4 bases, J lost 3 bases, and 10 bases lay in between. This CDR3 region has 14 residues. Germline V CDR1 and CDR2: SGHKS, YYEKEE (reference sequence). Here the CDR3 reads CASSRDWDTGELFF. The CDR3, as DNA: TGTGCCAGCAGCAGGGACTGGGACACCGGGGAGCTGTTTTTT.

This clone appeared once. The rearrangement links TRBV4-1 to TRBJ2-2; the match to TRBD2 covers 7 bases. With V trimmed by 2 bases and J by 2 bases, 5 bases remained unmatched. Germline V CDR1 and CDR2: MGHRA, YSYEKL. The CDR3 spans 16 residues. CDR3 DNA: TGCGCCAGCAGCCAATTGGGAGGGCGCAACACCGGGGAGCTGTTTTTT. Amino acids: CASSQLGGRNTGELFF.

The chain is built from TRBV19 and TRBJ2-1; 7 bases match TRBD1. Germline V lookup: CDR1 LNHDA, CDR2 SQIVND (reference sequence). CDR3 length equals 14 residues. V trimming: 3 bases; J trimming: 8 bases; junction bases outside the gene matches: 7. The CDR3, as DNA: TGTGCCAGTAGTATTGGGACAGAGAATGATGAGCAGTTCTTC. Its protein is CASSIGTENDEQFF.

The chain recombines TRBV28 with TRBJ1-5; TRBD1 matches 11 bases. The CDR3 has 14 residues. Germline-derived CDR1 and CDR2 are MDHEN and SYDVKM. V lost 5 bases to trimming and J lost 8 bases; unmatched junction nucleotides: 5. The CDR3 DNA is TGTGCCAGCAGTCCCGGACAGGGGGCCGAGCCCCAGCATTTT. Translation gives CASSPGQGAEPQHF.

This clone showed up just a few times. The chain employs TRBV6-1 and TRBJ1-5; D is uncertain. V shed 1 base and J shed 1 base, with 8 bases lying between them. CDR1 MNHNS and CDR2 SASEGT come from the germline V gene. The CDR3 totals 15 residues. The CDR3 nucleotides read TGTGCCAGCAGTGAAGGCGCGTCGAGCAATCAGCCCCAGCATTTT. The encoded protein is CASSEGASSNQPQHF.

The chain combines TRBV7-6 with TRBJ1-1; D not resolved. The CDR3 loop spans 15 amino acids. CDR1 and CDR2 from the germline V gene are SGHVS and FNYEAQ. Trimming removed 3 bases from V and 1 base from J, with 12 bases in between. In nucleotides, the CDR3 is TGTGCCAGCAGCTTGACAACGCCTTCGAACACTGAAGCTTTCTTT. Amino acids: CASSLTTPSNTEAFF.